A single sample gave rise to the 2 T cell receptor beta chains below, sequenced in a study of blood T cells in healthy people across ages. Sample-barcoded 5' priming and a J-beta primer mix drove a second PCR of roughly 7 to 11 cycles. TCRdb re-analysed the 5' RACE reads in MiXCR, keeping a single row per CDR3 protein. The sample contains roughly 1.6 million distinct CDR3 sequences, around 35% of which appear only once. Material: blood. The receptors were sampled from a woman aged 25 to 45 in good health.

This clonotype was recorded many times. V usage is TRBV9 and J usage is TRBJ2-3; the match to TRBD2 covers 10 bases. The CDR3 spans 15 residues. V shed 4 bases and J 3 bases; nucleotides not matched to a gene: 5. The germline gives CDR1 SGDLS, CDR2 YYNGEE. The CDR3 DNA is TGTGCCAGCAGCCGCAGCGGGGGGGCGACAGATACGCAGTATTTT. It yields the protein CASSRSGGATDTQYF.

This chain uses TRBV29-1 with TRBJ2-2; D possibly corresponds to TRBD2 (5 bases). The germline gives CDR1 SQVTM, CDR2 ANQGSEA. The CDR3 is 12 residues long. Between the trimmed V and J ends, which lost 6 bases and 3 bases, there was a span of 8 bases. The CDR3 loop reads CSVLAHTGELFF. CDR3 DNA sequence: TGCAGCGTCCTAGCTCACACCGGGGAGCTGTTTTTT.